What follows are 14 T cell receptor beta chains derived from one specimen sequenced in a study of OX40 agonist ivuxolimab in advanced cancers. Produced via immunoSEQ multiplex PCR; TCRdb's table is partial and in-frame only. Among about 94,000 clones listed, about nine tenths were seen once. Sample: CD4+ or CD8+ T cells sorted from blood, taken in a trial of the OX40 agonist ivuxolimab. These receptors all come from an adult with an advanced solid tumor such as melanoma, head and neck, liver or kidney cancer.

The rearrangement links TRBV5-1 to TRBJ2-1, with 9 bases fitting TRBD2. Germline V gene sequence: CDR1 SGHRS, CDR2 YFSETQ. The CDR3 runs to 15 residues. J gave up 3 bases and V 4 bases, and 5 bases lay outside the gene matches. CDR3 amino acids: CASSPKRGDYNEQFF. Written as DNA, the CDR3 is TGCGCCAGCAGCCCGAAGCGGGGGGACTACAATGAGCAGTTCTTC.

The chain carries TRBV7-9 and TRBJ2-3; D may be TRBD1 or TRBD2 (5 bases each). Germline loops: CDR1 SEHNR, CDR2 FQNEAQ (reference sequence). The CDR3 has 13 amino acids. V lost 3 bases and J lost 2, with 6 bases in between. The CDR3 loop is CASSLGPTDTQYF. For the CDR3, the DNA is TGTGCCAGCAGCTTGGGACCCACAGATACGCAGTATTTT.

The chain recombines TRBV28 with TRBJ1-1; D is unclear. Per the germline V gene, CDR1 is MDHEN and CDR2 is SYDVKM. This CDR3 region has 12 residues. Trimming took off 6 bases at V and 10 bases at J, with 15 bases between the two ends. This CDR3 is CASSLVDFGAFF. CDR3 DNA: TGTGCCAGCAGCTTAGTGGATTTCGGAGCTTTCTTT.

The V call is TRBV5-1, the J call TRBJ1-3; TRBD1 is a possible D gene (5 bases). This CDR3 region has 16 residues. The V end was cut by 4 bases, the J end by 2 bases, with 16 bases between. The V gene's germline CDR1 is SGHRS and CDR2 YFSETQ. Written as DNA, the CDR3 is TGCGCCAGCAGCCCGGGGCCCGGTGGCACTGGAAACACCATATATTTT. Translated, it gives CASSPGPGGTGNTIYF.

The chain joins TRBV30 to TRBJ1-4; D remains ambiguous. The germline gives CDR1 GTSNPN, CDR2 SVGIG (reference sequence). The CDR3 is 12 residues long. V was trimmed by 2 bases and J by 8 bases, leaving 9 bases between them. The CDR3 spells CAWSRLKEKLFF. CDR3 in DNA: TGTGCCTGGAGTCGCCTTAAGGAAAAACTGTTTTTT. The full variable domain, in which reference TRBV30 and TRBJ1-4 provide the parts outside the CDR3, is SQTIHQWPATLVQPVGSPLSLECTVEGTSNPNLYWYRQAAGRGLQLLFYSVGIGQISSEVPQNLSASRPQDRQFILSSKKLLLSDSGFYLCAWSRLKEKLFFGSGTQLSVL.

The chain combines TRBV19 with TRBJ1-2; no clear D gene. The CDR3 consists of 17 residues. Per the germline V gene, CDR1 is LNHDA and CDR2 is SQIVND (reference sequence). With 5 bases removed from V and 6 bases from J, the gap between germline ends came to 25 bases. The CDR3 loop is CASSSGSTPATSNGYTF. The DNA for the CDR3 is TGTGCCAGTAGTTCGGGCAGTACCCCGGCAACGTCTAATGGCTACACCTTC.

The chain recombines TRBV29-1 with TRBJ1-4, with TRBD1 as a possible D gene (6 bases). V lost 8 bases, J lost 0 bases, and 13 bases lay in between. CDR1 is SQVTM and CDR2 is ANQGSEA in the germline V gene. The CDR3 covers 14 residues. The CDR3 bases are TGCAGCTCCTGGGACAAGGCAACTAATGAAAAACTGTTTTTT. It specifies CSSWDKATNEKLFF.

This clone was counted between two and nine times. The chain is built from TRBV10-2 and TRBJ1-5; D ambiguous. In germline, CDR1 is WSHSY, CDR2 SAAADI. The CDR3 has 16 amino acids. Trimming shortened V by 8 bases and J by 6 bases, and 23 bases separated the two germline ends. The CDR3 protein is CASSIGGTRLLQPQHF. CDR3 sequence (DNA): TGCGCCAGCTCAATCGGAGGCACTCGGTTGCTTCAGCCCCAGCATTTT.

The chain has TRBV5-8 and TRBJ2-1, with D possibly being TRBD2 (7 bases). Per germline, CDR1 SGHTS and CDR2 YDEGEE. Trimming stripped 3 bases from V and 3 bases from J, with 19 bases between. The length of the CDR3 is 17 residues. The CDR3 DNA is TGTGCCAGCAGCTATCCCTGGGGGCCGGGAGGCTACAATGAGCAGTTCTTC. Its translation is CASSYPWGPGGYNEQFF.

The chain uses TRBV5-1 and TRBJ2-1, with TRBD2 matching 14 bases. Unmatched junction bases numbered 4, after V lost 2 bases and J lost 0 bases. The CDR3 has 18 residues. Per the germline V gene, CDR1 is SGHRS and CDR2 is YFSETQ. Here the CDR3 reads CASSFRTSGRSSYNEQFF. CDR3 in DNA: TGCGCCAGCAGCTTTAGGACTAGCGGGAGGAGCTCCTACAATGAGCAGTTCTTC.

This rearrangement joins TRBV5-6 to TRBJ1-2; 9 bases match TRBD1. With V trimmed by 4 bases and J by 7 bases, 8 bases remained unmatched. CDR3 length: 14 amino acids. Per germline, CDR1 SGHDT and CDR2 YYEEEE. The CDR3 is CASSRTGDWGGYTF. The CDR3 DNA reads as TGTGCCAGCAGCCGGACAGGGGATTGGGGTGGCTACACCTTC.

This chain uses TRBV5-4 with TRBJ2-5, with TRBD2 identical over 11 bases. The trim removed 1 base at V and 2 bases at J, leaving 4 bases unmatched. Germline V gene lookup returns CDR1 SGHNT and CDR2 YYREEE (reference sequence). CDR3 length: 16 residues. DNA of the CDR3: TGTGCCAGCAGCTTGAAACTAGCGGGGGCGCAAGAGACCCAGTACTTC. This sequence encodes CASSLKLAGAQETQYF.

The V and J genes are TRBV10-3 and TRBJ1-5; D uncertain. The V gene lost 0 bases and the J gene lost 0 bases, with 6 bases spanning the gap. CDR1 ENHRY and CDR2 SYGVKD come from the germline V gene. This CDR3 comprises 15 residues. CDR3 sequence: CAISESQDSNQPQHF. The CDR3 region has the DNA TGTGCCATCAGTGAGTCTCAGGATAGCAATCAGCCCCAGCATTTT.

The chain carries TRBV6-5 and TRBJ1-3, with TRBD1 as a possible D gene (5 bases). This CDR3 spans 15 amino acids. Trimming left V 7 bases short and J 2 bases short, with 15 bases between. Germline V gives CDR1 MNHEY, CDR2 SVGAGI. The CDR3 nucleotides read TGTGCCAGCACCTCCGGTGGGGCCCCTGGAAACACCATATATTTT. Translating it yields CASTSGGAPGNTIYF.